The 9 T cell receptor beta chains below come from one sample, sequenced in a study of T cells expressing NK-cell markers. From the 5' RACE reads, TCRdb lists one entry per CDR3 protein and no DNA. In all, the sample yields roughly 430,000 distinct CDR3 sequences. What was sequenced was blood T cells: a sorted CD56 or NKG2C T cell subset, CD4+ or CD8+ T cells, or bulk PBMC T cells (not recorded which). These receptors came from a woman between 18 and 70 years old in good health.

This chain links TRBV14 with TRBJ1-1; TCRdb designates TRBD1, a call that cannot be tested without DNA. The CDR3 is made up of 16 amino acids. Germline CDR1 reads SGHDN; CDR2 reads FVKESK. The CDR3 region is CASSQRVGTHNTEAFF.

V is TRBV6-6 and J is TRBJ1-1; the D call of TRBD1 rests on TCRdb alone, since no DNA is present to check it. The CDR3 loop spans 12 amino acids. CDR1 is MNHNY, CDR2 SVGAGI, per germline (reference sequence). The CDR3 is CAGRDMNTEAFF.

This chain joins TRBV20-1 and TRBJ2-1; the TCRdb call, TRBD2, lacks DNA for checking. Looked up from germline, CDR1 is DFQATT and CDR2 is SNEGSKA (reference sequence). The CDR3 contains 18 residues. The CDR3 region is CSATFQIAGGHSYNEQFF.

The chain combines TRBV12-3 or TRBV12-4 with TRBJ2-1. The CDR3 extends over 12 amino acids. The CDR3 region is CASRIADNEQFF.

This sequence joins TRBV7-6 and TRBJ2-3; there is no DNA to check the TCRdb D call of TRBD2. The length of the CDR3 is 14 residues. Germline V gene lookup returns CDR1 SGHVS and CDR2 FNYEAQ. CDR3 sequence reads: CASSFGGGTDTQYF.

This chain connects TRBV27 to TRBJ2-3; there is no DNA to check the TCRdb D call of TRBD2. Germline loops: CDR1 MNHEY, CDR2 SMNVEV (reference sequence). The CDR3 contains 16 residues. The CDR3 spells CASSLLLALATDTQYF.

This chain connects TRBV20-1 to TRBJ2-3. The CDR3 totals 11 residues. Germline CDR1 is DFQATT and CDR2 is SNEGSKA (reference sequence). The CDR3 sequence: CSAFLSDTQYF.

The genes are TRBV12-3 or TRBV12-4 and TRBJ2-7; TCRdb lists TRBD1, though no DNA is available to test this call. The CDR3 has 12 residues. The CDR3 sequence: CASSNQGHEQYF.

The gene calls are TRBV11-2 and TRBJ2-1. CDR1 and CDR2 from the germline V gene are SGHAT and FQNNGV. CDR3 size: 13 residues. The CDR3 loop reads CASTAEWDNEQFF. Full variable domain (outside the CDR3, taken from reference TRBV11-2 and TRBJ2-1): EAGVAQSPRYKIIEKRQSVAFWCNPISGHATLYWYQQILGQGPKLLIQFQNNGVVDDSQLPKDRFSAERLKGVDSTLKIQPAKLEDSAVYLCASTAEWDNEQFFGPGTRLTVL.